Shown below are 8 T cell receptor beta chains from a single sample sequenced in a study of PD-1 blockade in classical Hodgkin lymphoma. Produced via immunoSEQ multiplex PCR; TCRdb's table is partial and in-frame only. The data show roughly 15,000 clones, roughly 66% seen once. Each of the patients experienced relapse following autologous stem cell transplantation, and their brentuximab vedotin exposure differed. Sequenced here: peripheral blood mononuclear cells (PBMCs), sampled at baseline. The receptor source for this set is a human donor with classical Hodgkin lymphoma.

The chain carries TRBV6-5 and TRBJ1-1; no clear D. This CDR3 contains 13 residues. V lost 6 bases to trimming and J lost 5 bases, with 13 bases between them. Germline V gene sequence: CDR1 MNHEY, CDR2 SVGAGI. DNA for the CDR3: TGTGCCAGCAGCCCAACTCGTGGGACTGAAGCTTTCTTT. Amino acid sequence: CASSPTRGTEAFF.

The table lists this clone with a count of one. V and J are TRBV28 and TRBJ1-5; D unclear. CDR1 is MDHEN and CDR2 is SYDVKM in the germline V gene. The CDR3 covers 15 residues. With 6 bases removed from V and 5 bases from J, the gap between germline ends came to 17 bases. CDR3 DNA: TGTGCCAGCAGACTCACCAAGGAGAGACATCAGCCCCAGCATTTT. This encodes CASRLTKERHQPQHF. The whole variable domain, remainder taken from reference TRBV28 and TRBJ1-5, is DVKVTQSSRYLVKRTGEKVFLECVQDMDHENMFWYRQDPGLGLRLIYFSYDVKMKEKGDIPEGYSVSREKKERFSLILESASTNQTSMYLCASRLTKERHQPQHFGDGTRLSIL.

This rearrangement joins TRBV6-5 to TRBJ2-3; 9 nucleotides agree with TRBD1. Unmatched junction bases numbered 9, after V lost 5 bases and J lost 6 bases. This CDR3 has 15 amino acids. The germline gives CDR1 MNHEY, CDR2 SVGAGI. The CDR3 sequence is CASSKQGAAGDTQYF. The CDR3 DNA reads TGTGCCAGCAGTAAACAGGGGGCCGCTGGGGATACGCAGTATTTT.

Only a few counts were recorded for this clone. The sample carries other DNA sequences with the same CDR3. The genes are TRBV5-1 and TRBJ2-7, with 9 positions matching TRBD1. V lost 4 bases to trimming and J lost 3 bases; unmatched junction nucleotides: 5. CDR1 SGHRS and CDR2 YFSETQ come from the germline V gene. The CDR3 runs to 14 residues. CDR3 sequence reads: CASSQGQGHYEQYF. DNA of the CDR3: TGCGCCAGCAGCCAGGGACAGGGCCACTACGAGCAGTACTTC.

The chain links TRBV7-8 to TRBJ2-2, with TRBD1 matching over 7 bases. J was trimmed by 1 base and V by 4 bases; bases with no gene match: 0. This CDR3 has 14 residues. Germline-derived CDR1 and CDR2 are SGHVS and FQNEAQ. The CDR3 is CASSWTGNTGELFF. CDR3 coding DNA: TGTGCCAGCAGCTGGACAGGGAACACCGGGGAGCTGTTTTTT. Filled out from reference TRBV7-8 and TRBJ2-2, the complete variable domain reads GAGVSQSPRYKVAKRGQDVALRCDPISGHVSLFWYQQALGQGPEFLTYFQNEAQLDKSGLPSDRFFAERPEGSVSTLKIQRTQQEDSAVYLCASSWTGNTGELFFGEGSRLTVL.

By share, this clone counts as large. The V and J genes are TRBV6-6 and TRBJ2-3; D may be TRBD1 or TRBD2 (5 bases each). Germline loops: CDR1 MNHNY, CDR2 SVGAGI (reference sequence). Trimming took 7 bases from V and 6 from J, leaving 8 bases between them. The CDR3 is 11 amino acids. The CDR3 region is CASIEGDTQYF. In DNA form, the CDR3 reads TGTGCCAGCATAGAGGGGGATACGCAGTATTTT.

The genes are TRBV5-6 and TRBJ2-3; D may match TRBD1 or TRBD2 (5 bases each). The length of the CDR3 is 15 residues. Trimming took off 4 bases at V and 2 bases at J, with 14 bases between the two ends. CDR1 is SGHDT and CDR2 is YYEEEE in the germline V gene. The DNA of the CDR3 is TGTGCCAGCAGCACACGGGACGTTTACACAGATACGCAGTATTTT. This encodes CASSTRDVYTDTQYF.

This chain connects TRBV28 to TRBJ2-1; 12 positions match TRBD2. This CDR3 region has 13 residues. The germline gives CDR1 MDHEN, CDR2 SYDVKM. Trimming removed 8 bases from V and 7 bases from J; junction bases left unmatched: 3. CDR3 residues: CASATSGRNEQFF. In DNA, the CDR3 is TGTGCCAGCGCAACTAGCGGGAGGAATGAGCAGTTCTTC.